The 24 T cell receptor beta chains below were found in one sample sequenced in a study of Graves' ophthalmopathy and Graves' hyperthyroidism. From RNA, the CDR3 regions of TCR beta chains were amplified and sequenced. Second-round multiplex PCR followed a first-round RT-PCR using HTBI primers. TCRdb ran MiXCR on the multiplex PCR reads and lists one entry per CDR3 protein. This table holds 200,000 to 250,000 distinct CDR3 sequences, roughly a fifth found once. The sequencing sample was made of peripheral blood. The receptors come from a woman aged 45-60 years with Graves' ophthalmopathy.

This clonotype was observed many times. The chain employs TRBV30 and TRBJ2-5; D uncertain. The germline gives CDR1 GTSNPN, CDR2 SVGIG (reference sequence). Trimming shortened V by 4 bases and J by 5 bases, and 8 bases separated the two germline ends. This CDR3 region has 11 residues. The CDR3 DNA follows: TGTGCCTGGAATCAGTGGGAGACCCAGTACTTC. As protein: CAWNQWETQYF.

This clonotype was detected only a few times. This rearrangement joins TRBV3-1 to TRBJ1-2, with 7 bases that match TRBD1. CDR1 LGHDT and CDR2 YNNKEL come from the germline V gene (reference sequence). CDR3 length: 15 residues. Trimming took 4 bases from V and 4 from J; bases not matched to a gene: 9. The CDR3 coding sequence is TGTGCCAGCAGCCCCCACGGGACAGAGGGCTATGGCTACACCTTC. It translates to CASSPHGTEGYGYTF.

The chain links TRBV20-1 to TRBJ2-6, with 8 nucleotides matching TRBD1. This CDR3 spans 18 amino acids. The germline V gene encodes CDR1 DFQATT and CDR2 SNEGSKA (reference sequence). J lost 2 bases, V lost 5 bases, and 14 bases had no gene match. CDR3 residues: CSAGPLTGAFAGANVLTF. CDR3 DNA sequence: TGCAGTGCTGGACCCTTGACAGGGGCTTTCGCTGGGGCCAACGTCCTGACTTTC.

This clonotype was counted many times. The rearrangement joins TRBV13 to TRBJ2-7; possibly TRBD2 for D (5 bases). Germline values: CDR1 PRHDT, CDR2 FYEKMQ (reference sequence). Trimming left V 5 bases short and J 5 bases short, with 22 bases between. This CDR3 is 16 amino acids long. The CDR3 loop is CASSPAAFSERHEQYF. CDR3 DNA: TGTGCCAGCAGCCCAGCGGCCTTTAGCGAACGTCACGAGCAGTACTTC.

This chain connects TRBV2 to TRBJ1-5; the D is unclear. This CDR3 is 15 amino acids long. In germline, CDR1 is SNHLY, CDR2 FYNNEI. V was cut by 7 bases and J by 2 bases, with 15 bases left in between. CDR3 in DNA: TGTGCCAGCAATGCAGACCTAAGGGGCAATCAGCCCCAGCATTTT. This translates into CASNADLRGNQPQHF.

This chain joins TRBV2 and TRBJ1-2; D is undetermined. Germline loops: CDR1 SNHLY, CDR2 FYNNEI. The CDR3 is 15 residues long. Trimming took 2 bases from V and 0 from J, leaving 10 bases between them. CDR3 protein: CASSESVSANYGYTF. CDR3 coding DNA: TGTGCCAGCAGTGAATCAGTCTCAGCTAACTATGGCTACACCTTC.

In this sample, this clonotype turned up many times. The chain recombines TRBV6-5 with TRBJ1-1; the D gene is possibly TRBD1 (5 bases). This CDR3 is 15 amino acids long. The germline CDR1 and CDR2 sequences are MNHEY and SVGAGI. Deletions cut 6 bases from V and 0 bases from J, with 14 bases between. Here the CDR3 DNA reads TGTGCCAGCAGACCTCAGGACACCGTGAACACTGAAGCTTTCTTT. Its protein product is CASRPQDTVNTEAFF.

The CDR3: CASSYSMDTYEQYF. The DNA for the CDR3 is TGTGCCAGCAGTTACTCGATGGACACCTACGAGCAGTACTTC. V gene TRBV6-2 or TRBV6-3 combines with J gene TRBJ2-7, with a possible D match to TRBD1 (5 bases). There are 14 residues in the CDR3. The germline V gene encodes CDR1 MNHEY and CDR2 SVGEGT. Trimming removed 0 bases from V and 2 bases from J, with 8 bases in between.

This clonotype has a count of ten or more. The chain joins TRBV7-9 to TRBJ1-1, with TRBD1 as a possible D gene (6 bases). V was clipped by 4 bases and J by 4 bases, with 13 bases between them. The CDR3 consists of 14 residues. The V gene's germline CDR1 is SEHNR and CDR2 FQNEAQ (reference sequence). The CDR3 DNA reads TGTGCCAGCAGCTCGAGGGGGGGAAGCACTGAAGCTTTCTTT. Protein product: CASSSRGGSTEAFF.

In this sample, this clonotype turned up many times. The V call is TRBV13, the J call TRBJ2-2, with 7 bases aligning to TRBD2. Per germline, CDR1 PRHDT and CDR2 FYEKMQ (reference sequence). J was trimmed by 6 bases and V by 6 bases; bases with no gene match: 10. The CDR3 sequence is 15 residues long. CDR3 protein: CASSYGLEWSGELFF. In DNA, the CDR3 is TGTGCCAGCAGTTACGGACTAGAATGGTCCGGGGAGCTGTTTTTT.

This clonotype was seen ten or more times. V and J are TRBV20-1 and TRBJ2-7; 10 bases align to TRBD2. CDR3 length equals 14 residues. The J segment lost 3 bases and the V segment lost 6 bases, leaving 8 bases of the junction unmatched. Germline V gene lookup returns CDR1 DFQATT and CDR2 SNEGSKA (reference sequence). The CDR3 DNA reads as TGCAGTGCCAGTCCTAGCGGGAGTAGCTACGAGCAGTACTTC. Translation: CSASPSGSSYEQYF.

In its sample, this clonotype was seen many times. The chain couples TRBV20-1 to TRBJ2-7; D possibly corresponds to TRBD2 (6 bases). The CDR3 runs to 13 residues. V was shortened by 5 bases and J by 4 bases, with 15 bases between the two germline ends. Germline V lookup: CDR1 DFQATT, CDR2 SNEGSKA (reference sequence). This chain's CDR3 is CSAFPSSGYEQYF. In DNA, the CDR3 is TGCAGTGCTTTTCCGAGTAGCGGATACGAGCAGTACTTC.

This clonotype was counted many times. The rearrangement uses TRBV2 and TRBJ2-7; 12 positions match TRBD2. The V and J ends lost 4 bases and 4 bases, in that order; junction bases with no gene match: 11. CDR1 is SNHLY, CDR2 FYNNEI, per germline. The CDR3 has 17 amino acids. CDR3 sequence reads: CASSGPTSGRPLYEQYF. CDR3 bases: TGTGCCAGCAGTGGGCCGACTAGCGGGAGACCGTTGTACGAGCAGTACTTC.

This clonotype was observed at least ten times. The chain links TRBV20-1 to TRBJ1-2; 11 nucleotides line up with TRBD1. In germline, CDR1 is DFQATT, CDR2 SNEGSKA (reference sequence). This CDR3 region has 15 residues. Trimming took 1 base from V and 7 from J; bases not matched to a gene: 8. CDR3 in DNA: TGCAGTGCTAGAGCGGGACAGGGGGTGAGGAGTGGCTACACCTTC. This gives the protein CSARAGQGVRSGYTF.

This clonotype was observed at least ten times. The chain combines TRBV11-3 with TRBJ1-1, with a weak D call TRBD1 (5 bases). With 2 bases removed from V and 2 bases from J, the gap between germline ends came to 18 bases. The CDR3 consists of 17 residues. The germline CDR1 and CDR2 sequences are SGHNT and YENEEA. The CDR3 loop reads CASSLNPHRTLNTEAFF. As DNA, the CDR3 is TGTGCCAGCAGCTTAAACCCCCACAGGACGCTAAACACTGAAGCTTTCTTT.

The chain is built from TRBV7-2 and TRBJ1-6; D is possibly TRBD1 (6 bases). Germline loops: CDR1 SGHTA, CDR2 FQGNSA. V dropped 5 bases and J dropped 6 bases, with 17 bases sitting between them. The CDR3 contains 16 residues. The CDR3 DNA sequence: TGTGCCAGCAGCCACTCGGGGGGGCTCGGTAATTCACCCCTCCACTTT. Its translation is CASSHSGGLGNSPLHF.

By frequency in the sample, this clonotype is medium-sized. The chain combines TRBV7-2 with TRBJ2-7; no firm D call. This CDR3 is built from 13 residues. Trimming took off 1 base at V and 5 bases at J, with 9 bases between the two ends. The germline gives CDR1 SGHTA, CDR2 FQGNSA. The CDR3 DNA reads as TGTGCCAGCAGCTTAGATCCTGGTAACGAGCAGTACTTC. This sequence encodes CASSLDPGNEQYF.

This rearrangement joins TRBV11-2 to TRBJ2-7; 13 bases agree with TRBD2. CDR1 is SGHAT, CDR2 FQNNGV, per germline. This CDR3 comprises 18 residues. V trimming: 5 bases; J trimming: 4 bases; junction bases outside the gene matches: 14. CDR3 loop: CASSRAGTSGIGVYEQYF. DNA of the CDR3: TGTGCCAGCAGCCGAGCCGGGACTAGCGGGATTGGAGTGTACGAGCAGTACTTC.

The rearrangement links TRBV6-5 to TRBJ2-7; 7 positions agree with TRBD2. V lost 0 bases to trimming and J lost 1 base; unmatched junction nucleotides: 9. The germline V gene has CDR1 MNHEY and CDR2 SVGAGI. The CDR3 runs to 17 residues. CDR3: CASSYSPSGTYSYEQYF. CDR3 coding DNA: TGTGCCAGCAGTTACTCCCCAAGCGGGACGTATTCCTACGAGCAGTACTTC.

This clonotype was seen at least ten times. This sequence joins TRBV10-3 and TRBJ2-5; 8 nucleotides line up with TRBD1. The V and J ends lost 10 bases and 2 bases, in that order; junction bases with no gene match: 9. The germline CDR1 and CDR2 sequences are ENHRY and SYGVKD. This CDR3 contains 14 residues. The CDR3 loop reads CATGQGRAQETQYF. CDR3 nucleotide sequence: TGTGCCACCGGACAGGGTCGTGCTCAAGAGACCCAGTACTTC.

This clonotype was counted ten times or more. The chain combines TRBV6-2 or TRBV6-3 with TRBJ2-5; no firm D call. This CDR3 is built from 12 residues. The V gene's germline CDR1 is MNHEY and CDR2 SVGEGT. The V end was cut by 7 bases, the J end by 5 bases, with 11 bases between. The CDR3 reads CASKGRAETQYF. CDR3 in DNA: TGTGCCAGCAAGGGTAGGGCGGAGACCCAGTACTTC.

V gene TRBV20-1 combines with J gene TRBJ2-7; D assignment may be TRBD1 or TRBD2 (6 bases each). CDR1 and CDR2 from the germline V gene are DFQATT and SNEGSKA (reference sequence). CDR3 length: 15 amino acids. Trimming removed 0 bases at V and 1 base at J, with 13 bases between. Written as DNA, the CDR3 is TGCAGTGCTAGAGAGGGGGCGGAGGGTTCCTACGAGCAGTACTTC. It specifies CSAREGAEGSYEQYF.

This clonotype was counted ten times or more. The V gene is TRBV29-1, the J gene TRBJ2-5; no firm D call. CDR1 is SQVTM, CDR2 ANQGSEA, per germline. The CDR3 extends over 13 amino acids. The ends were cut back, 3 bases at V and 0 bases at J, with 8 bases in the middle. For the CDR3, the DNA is TGCAGCGTTGAGATACAGAACCAAGAGACCCAGTACTTC. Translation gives CSVEIQNQETQYF.

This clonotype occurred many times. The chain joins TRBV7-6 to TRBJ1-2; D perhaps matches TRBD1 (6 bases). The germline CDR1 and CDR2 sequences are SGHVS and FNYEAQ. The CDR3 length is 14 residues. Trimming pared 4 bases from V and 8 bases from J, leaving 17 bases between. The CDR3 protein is CASSSARGGEGYTF. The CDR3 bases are TGTGCCAGCAGCTCCGCCCGAGGGGGGGAAGGCTACACCTTC.